The 3 T cell receptor beta chains presented below share a single source sample, sequenced in a study of shared clonotypes between healthy human individuals. Generated by immunoSEQ multiplex PCR, the TCRdb table keeps only in-frame clones and is missing some. The repertoire holds about 2.4 million clones, with 93% as singletons. The specimen was naive CD4+ T cells from PBMCs. The subset: CD45RA+ positively selected. These receptors were taken from a man between 18 and 29 years old in good health. Some clones in this sample may be carry-over from other donors' samples.

This sequence joins TRBV4-1 and TRBJ2-7, with TRBD2 matching over 7 bases. Germline CDR1 is MGHRA and CDR2 is YSYEKL. This CDR3 spans 15 amino acids. With V trimmed by 4 bases and J by 3 bases, 9 bases remained unmatched. The CDR3 DNA reads as TGCGCCAGCAGCCGAGACACTAGCGTCGACTACGAGCAGTACTTC. This sequence encodes CASSRDTSVDYEQYF.

The rearrangement uses TRBV29-1 and TRBJ1-1; unclear D gene. The germline V and J ends were trimmed by 2 bases and 3 bases, with 13 bases remaining between them. The CDR3 spans 14 residues. Looked up from germline, CDR1 is SQVTM and CDR2 is ANQGSEA. CDR3 DNA sequence: TGCAGCGTTGAATATGGGTGGGAGGACACTGAAGCTTTCTTT. Translating it yields CSVEYGWEDTEAFF.

The chain employs TRBV18 and TRBJ2-3; TRBD2 matches 10 bases. The germline gives CDR1 KGHSH, CDR2 LQKENI. This CDR3 is 16 amino acids long. The ends lost 4 bases at V and 1 base at J; junction bases unmatched: 5. The CDR3 DNA is TGTGCCAGCTCACGCCGGACTAGCGGCGGCACAGATACGCAGTATTTT. It codes for CASSRRTSGGTDTQYF.